This record covers a single T cell receptor beta chain. This clonotype was counted only a few times. Its antigen remains unidentified. It has no much larger one-base neighbor in the sample; base qualities were not kept. The sample comes from a study of T cells in Graves' hyperthyroidism and ophthalmopathy (dated by TCRdb to the late 2010s). For context, the study as a whole: Peripheral blood was collected at initial diagnosis, before any treatment. To identify distinguishing TCR V-J signatures, a discovery cohort of around 100 patients was used, comprising 43 with Graves' ophthalmopathy and around 60 with stable Graves' hyperthyroidism. Prospective prediction of ophthalmopathy was tested in an independent validation cohort consisting of fewer than 20 hyperthyroidism patients and around 16 patients who later progressed to ophthalmopathy. The 90 to 100 discovery patients were randomly divided into training and test sets at a 7:3 ratio. Thyroid tissue and blood T-cell repertoires from several Graves' hyperthyroidism patients were also compared in the study. After sampling, hyperthyroidism patients received methimazole starting at 30 mg daily, and ophthalmopathy patients received high-dose intravenous methylprednisolone. The paper reports TCR Vbeta CDR3 sequencing of over 130 peripheral blood samples: approximately 41 ophthalmopathy, fewer than 80 hyperthyroidism and 17 progressor patients. General study outcomes and caveats: During validation, the model predicted progression to ophthalmopathy a median of roughly 7.1 months ahead of onset, with approximately 71% sensitivity and 72% to 85% specificity. Sample size was not statistically predetermined, and blinding of investigators to group allocation was not performed. Most expanded thyroid clonotypes (frequency above 0.001) were also found in blood, which suggests that blood repertoires may mirror thyroid immune responses. A 13 V-J signature model separated ophthalmopathy from stable hyperthyroidism, with 87.88% sensitivity and about 81% specificity in cross-validation and 80%/75% in testing.

The TCR beta CDR3 regions were amplified from the RNA transcripts. A first-round RT-PCR of the TCR CDR3 used the HTBI primer set with the Qiagen OneStep RT-PCR kit. Libraries were constructed in a second round of multiplex PCR, after which size selection and purification were performed. The libraries were sequenced on an Illumina HiSeq2000 using paired-end 100 bp reads. In the paper's pipeline: SOAPnuke was used to process the raw data, throwing out any read that contained adapters or uncalled bases, had a mean Phred below 15, or lacked an exact constant-primer or identifier match. High-quality paired reads were merged with COPE v1.2.5, and unique nucleotide sequences were defined as clonotypes. MiTCR v1.1 was used to align clonotypes to the IMGT TRBV, TRBD and TRBJ reference segments. The analysis included only V-J combinations with a frequency above 0.0001, which together covered about 99% of the repertoires. A TCS score was defined as the ratio between F50 (clonal expansion) and ExV (chaos), using BLOSUM62-based TCRdist between CDR3 peptides within each V-J. Welch's t-statistics and random forest reduced around 550 V-J features to 13, which were used in a naive Bayes classifier (R e1071). Using fastp at Q25 and MiXCR, TCRdb reprocessed the public reads and kept productive beta chains. For every CDR3 protein sequence, its rows merge into one entry that carries the most common genes and DNA. TCRdb's processing, not the authors', yielded these V and J calls. The sample table records 540,000 or so distinct CDR3 sequences; about 15% of these occur just once. Around 7.5% of the sample rests with the top ten.

Stable Graves' hyperthyroidism was defined as no progression to ophthalmopathy during 18 months of follow-up. The hyperthyroidism patients were between 18 and 65 years old and newly diagnosed, with a disease duration of less than 2 months. Patients with uncontrolled infections, other autoimmune diseases, pregnancy or lactation were excluded. Diagnoses were established on the basis of clinical symptoms, serum thyroxine and TRAb, thyroid ultrasound, and orbital computed tomography. PBMCs were separated from approximately 10 ml of fresh peripheral blood using Ficoll-Paque density gradient centrifugation. Trizol reagent was used to extract total RNA, and RNA quality was then checked on an Agilent 2100 Bioanalyzer. This sequence originates from a woman between 25 and 40 years old with Graves' hyperthyroidism. The sample comprised blood.

The CDR3 region has the sequence CASSPREGNQETQYF. The bases are TGCGCCAGCAGCCCCCGTGAAGGAAACCAAGAGACCCAGTACTTC. The chain links TRBV4-1 with TRBJ2-5; the D gene is unclear. Reading the germline V gene gives CDR1 MGHRA and CDR2 YSYEKL. The CDR3 holds 15 amino acids from the cysteine to the phenylalanine. Of all the DNA, just the CDR3 is kept, 45 bases in frame from base 1. V is shortened by 4 bases, J by 0 bases, and the region joining them spans 12 bases.